This T cell receptor beta chain was identified in a study of shared clonotypes between healthy human individuals. Overall study context: Per-donor plates numbered three CD4 naive, three CD4 memory, two CD8 naive and one CD8 memory.

The data were produced by immunoSEQ multiplex PCR, yet TCRdb's version contains in-frame clones alone and is incomplete. The sample consists of around 700,000 clones, about 80% of them appearing once. CDR3 size: 15 residues. V was trimmed by 0 bases and J by 6 bases, leaving 15 bases between them. CDR1 and CDR2 (germline): MGHRA, YSYEKL. Specimen: memory CD4+ T cells sorted from blood. Stated subset: CD45RA-negative fraction. The sequence was obtained from a woman aged 25 to 39 in good health. This sequence joins TRBV4-1 and TRBJ2-7, with D possibly matching TRBD1 (5 bases). CDR3 region: CASSQENRLTGEQYF. The CDR3 DNA reads TGCGCCAGCAGCCAAGAAAACAGGCTGACGGGCGAGCAGTACTTC.